One sample yielded the 21 T cell receptor beta chains listed below, sequenced in a study of T cell repertoires in cytomegalovirus infection (dated by TCRdb to the late 2010s). Sequencing relied on an Illumina HiSeq 1500. TCRdb reran the public reads through fastp at Q25 and MiXCR, keeping productive beta chains. Duplicate CDR3 protein sequences are folded into a single record with the most common DNA and genes. This sample holds 97,000 or so distinct CDR3 sequences; approximately 15% were observed only once. The ten biggest clones cover around 8.2% of the sample. The specimen sequenced was PBMCs. The receptor source for this set is a human donor in good health (CMV status not recorded). Some clones in this sample may be carry-over from other donors' samples.

This clonotype was seen many times. The chain combines TRBV11-2 with TRBJ2-3; D is possibly TRBD2 (5 bases). V lost 1 base and J lost 2, with 13 bases in between. The germline CDR1 and CDR2 sequences are SGHAT and FQNNGV. The CDR3 is made up of 16 amino acids. CDR3 loop: CASSLVAREHTDTQYF. In nucleotides, the CDR3 is TGTGCCAGCAGCTTAGTAGCCCGGGAACACACAGATACGCAGTATTTT.

This clonotype appeared many times. The chain recombines TRBV7-9 with TRBJ2-1; 13 bases agree with TRBD2. This CDR3 spans 15 amino acids. Germline lookup yields CDR1 SEHNR and CDR2 FQNEAQ (reference sequence). Trimming at V came to 5 bases and at J to 5 bases, leaving 3 bases not matched to a gene. The CDR3, as DNA: TGTGCCAGCAGCCCAGGACTAGCGGGGGACAATGAGCAGTTCTTC. Translating it yields CASSPGLAGDNEQFF.

By sample fraction, this clonotype is medium-sized. The rearrangement joins TRBV7-2 to TRBJ2-1; the match to TRBD2 covers 7 bases. CDR3 size: 15 residues. Germline V CDR1 and CDR2: SGHTA, FQGNSA. The V segment lost 1 base and the J segment 2 bases; nucleotides outside the gene matches: 2. CDR3: CASSLEGLPYNEQFF. The DNA of the CDR3 is TGTGCCAGCAGCTTAGAGGGACTACCCTACAATGAGCAGTTCTTC.

This clonotype was seen more than once but under ten times. The chain has TRBV4-2 and TRBJ1-1; perhaps TRBD1 as D (5 bases). Germline-derived CDR1 and CDR2 are LGHNA and YNFKEQ. This CDR3 region has 15 residues. V lost 1 base and J lost 4, with 13 bases in between. This CDR3 is CASSQGDGDGTEAFF. For the CDR3, the DNA is TGTGCCAGCAGCCAAGGGGACGGGGACGGCACTGAAGCTTTCTTT.

The CDR3 DNA follows: TGCGCCAGCAGCCAAGAAGGCGCCCGAGGGGAAAAACTGTTTTTT. Translated: CASSQEGARGEKLFF. This chain joins TRBV4-1 and TRBJ1-4; D call uncertain. V gave up 0 bases and J gave up 8 bases, with 13 bases separating them. Germline lookup yields CDR1 MGHRA and CDR2 YSYEKL. The CDR3 has 15 amino acids.

A few counts support this clonotype. The genes are TRBV7-9 and TRBJ2-1; D is undetermined. The CDR3 covers 14 residues. V was cut by 5 bases and J by 8 bases, with 16 bases left in between. Germline V gives CDR1 SEHNR, CDR2 FQNEAQ (reference sequence). The DNA for the CDR3 is TGTGCCAGCAGCCAGCAACCGGCTGCGGATGAGCAGTTCTTC. Amino acid sequence: CASSQQPAADEQFF.

With regard to this clonotype: One end of the junction is discordant with germline, which a read error may explain. V is TRBV5-4 and J is TRBJ2-2; D may be TRBD1 or TRBD2 (5 bases each). This CDR3 spans 17 amino acids. The germline V gene has CDR1 SGHNT and CDR2 YYREEE (reference sequence). CDR3 amino acids: CASNTGRPTSNTRELFF. The CDR3 region has the DNA TGTGCCAGCAACACGGGACGCCCCACTTCGAACACCCGGGAGCTGTTTTTT.

This clonotype was detected only a few times. As DNA, the CDR3 is TGCAGCGCGTTCCGGGACAGGGTTGAAGCTTTCTTT. It yields the protein CSAFRDRVEAFF. The genes are TRBV29-1 and TRBJ1-1; TRBD1 matches 9 bases. Trimming cost V 7 bases and J 7 bases; bases outside gene matches: 7. In germline, CDR1 is SQVTM, CDR2 ANQGSEA. The length of the CDR3 is 12 residues. The complete variable domain, with remaining parts taken from reference TRBV29-1 and TRBJ1-1, reads SAVISQKPSRDICQRGTSLTIQCQVDSQVTMMFWYRQQPGQSLTLIATANQGSEATYESGFVIDKFPISRPNLTFSTLTVSNMSPEDSSIYLCSAFRDRVEAFFGQGTRLTVV.

There are many counts of this clonotype. The genes are TRBV12-3 or TRBV12-4 and TRBJ2-3; tentative D call: TRBD1 (6 bases). CDR3 length equals 11 residues. The V gene lost 5 bases and the J gene lost 8 bases, with 8 bases spanning the gap. The CDR3 DNA reads as TGTGCCAGCAGTCTCAGGGGTACGCAGTATTTT. Its protein product is CASSLRGTQYF.

This rearrangement joins TRBV12-3 or TRBV12-4 to TRBJ1-2, with D possibly being TRBD1 (5 bases). V lost 6 bases and J 4 bases, leaving 12 bases between the germline ends. The CDR3 runs 13 residues. Here the CDR3 DNA reads TGTGCCAGCAGCAAAGGTGGGGGCTATGGCTACACCTTC. Protein sequence: CASSKGGGYGYTF.

CDR3 region: CAISKQGLGDTEAFF. In nucleotides, the CDR3 is TGTGCCATCAGTAAACAGGGGCTGGGAGACACTGAAGCTTTCTTT. The chain is built from TRBV10-3 and TRBJ1-1, with 7 positions matching TRBD1. CDR3 length: 15 amino acids. Germline CDR1 is ENHRY and CDR2 is SYGVKD. Unmatched junction bases numbered 9, after V lost 5 bases and J lost 3 bases.

The chain recombines TRBV19 with TRBJ2-7, with D perhaps given as TRBD1 or TRBD2 (5 bases each). Germline V gene sequence: CDR1 LNHDA, CDR2 SQIVND (reference sequence). The CDR3 is 12 residues long. V lost 5 bases to trimming and J lost 7 bases, with 12 bases between them. The CDR3 protein is CASSDPEGEQYF. In nucleotides, the CDR3 is TGTGCCAGTAGTGATCCCGAGGGGGAGCAGTACTTC.

This clonotype was found a few times. The V gene is TRBV20-1, the J gene TRBJ1-2; D gene uncertain. This CDR3 contains 12 residues. CDR1 is DFQATT and CDR2 is SNEGSKA in the germline V gene (reference sequence). The V end lost 1 base, the J end lost 3 bases, and 6 bases lay between the germline ends. CDR3 bases: TGCAGTGCTAGAGGCAGCTACTATGGCTACACCTTC. Translated, it gives CSARGSYYGYTF.

This clonotype is medium-sized (0.01 to 0.1%). The chain employs TRBV28 and TRBJ2-3; perhaps TRBD2 as D (6 bases). V gave up 7 bases and J gave up 10 bases, with 15 bases separating them. This CDR3 has 12 amino acids. Per the germline V gene, CDR1 is MDHEN and CDR2 is SYDVKM. The CDR3 protein is CASTLPRGPQYF. The CDR3 region has the DNA TGTGCCAGCACCCTCCCGCGGGGCCCGCAGTATTTT. Supplemented by reference TRBV28 and TRBJ2-3, the full variable domain reads DVKVTQSSRYLVKRTGEKVFLECVQDMDHENMFWYRQDPGLGLRLIYFSYDVKMKEKGDIPEGYSVSREKKERFSLILESASTNQTSMYLCASTLPRGPQYFGPGTRLTVL.

This clonotype was seen many times. This rearrangement joins TRBV27 to TRBJ1-5, with 9 positions matching TRBD1. The CDR3 runs to 14 residues. The junction had 8 bases not matched to a gene; V was cut back by 5 bases and J by 9 bases. Germline CDR1 reads MNHEY; CDR2 reads SMNVEV (reference sequence). The CDR3 DNA sequence: TGTGCCAGCAGTCCCCGACAGGGGGAGAGGCCCCAGCATTTT. Translating gives CASSPRQGERPQHF.

This clonotype was detected ten times or more. CDR3 region: CASSPAGGPTDTQYF. In nucleotides, the CDR3 is TGTGCCAGCAGTCCAGCAGGGGGGCCAACAGATACGCAGTATTTT. The V and J genes are TRBV6-2 or TRBV6-3 and TRBJ2-3; a weak D match, TRBD1 (7 bases). V gave up 5 bases and J gave up 3 bases, with 15 bases separating them. This CDR3 has 15 residues. Germline V lookup: CDR1 MNHEY, CDR2 SVGEGT.

This clonotype has a count of ten or more. The chain carries TRBV11-2 and TRBJ1-1; TRBD1 agrees at 7 bases. V shed 5 bases and J 0 bases; nucleotides not matched to a gene: 6. CDR1 and CDR2 from the germline V gene are SGHAT and FQNNGV. The CDR3 is 15 residues long. The CDR3 loop reads CASSLQGQMNTEAFF. CDR3 DNA: TGTGCCAGCAGCCTACAGGGACAGATGAACACTGAAGCTTTCTTT.

This clonotype has at least ten counts. The V gene is TRBV12-3 or TRBV12-4, the J gene TRBJ2-5; D gene ambiguous. V lost 6 bases to trimming and J lost 10 bases, with 18 bases between them. CDR3 length: 13 residues. CDR3 residues: CASRYSKIPDQYF. CDR3 DNA sequence: TGTGCCAGCAGGTACTCTAAAATACCTGACCAGTACTTC.

The V gene is TRBV7-2, the J gene TRBJ2-5; no reliable D call. CDR1 and CDR2 (germline): SGHTA, FQGNSA. V gave up 5 bases and J gave up 11 bases, with 21 bases separating them. CDR3 length: 14 amino acids. CDR3 DNA sequence: TGTGCCAGCAGCCCCATCAGTGTTCAAGACCCTCAGTACTTC. This encodes CASSPISVQDPQYF. The full variable domain, in which reference TRBV7-2 and TRBJ2-5 provide the parts outside the CDR3, is GAGVSQSPSNKVTEKGKDVELRCDPISGHTALYWYRQSLGQGLEFLIYFQGNSAPDKSGLPSDRFSAERTGGSVSTLTIQRTQQEDSAVYLCASSPISVQDPQYFGPGTRLLVL.

This clonotype appeared a few times. The chain couples TRBV7-8 to TRBJ2-5; TRBD2 matches at 11 bases. This CDR3 has 15 amino acids. V was clipped by 3 bases and J by 5 bases; unmatched bases: 5. Germline V gene sequence: CDR1 SGHVS, CDR2 FQNEAQ. DNA for the CDR3: TGTGCCAGCAGCTTTAGCGGGGGGGCCTTGGAGACCCAGTACTTC. It is translated as CASSFSGGALETQYF.

The chain links TRBV4-1 to TRBJ1-1; perhaps TRBD1 as D (5 bases). Germline V gives CDR1 MGHRA, CDR2 YSYEKL. CDR3 length equals 15 residues. Deletions cut 0 bases from V and 3 bases from J, with 11 bases between. Written as DNA, the CDR3 is TGCGCCAGCAGCCAAGATAAGACGGGGGACACTGAAGCTTTCTTT. Protein sequence: CASSQDKTGDTEAFF.